The sequence of this T cell receptor (beta chain) was determined in a study of shared clonotypes between healthy human individuals (TCRdb year 2020). For context, the study as a whole: A couple of women and a few men aged 18 to 49 years were included in the cohort. For each donor, three plates each were used for CD4 naive and CD4 memory, two plates were used for CD8 naive, and one plate was used for CD8 memory. Blood TCR repertoires of several healthy adults were deeply sequenced to estimate repertoire size and the extent of clonotype sharing between individuals. To increase sequencing depth and limit assay-specific biases, TCR repertoire library preparation and sequencing were carried out by different laboratories using diverse techniques. Each donor's leukapheresis produced roughly between about 0.85 and 10 billion PBMCs.

Worth noting for this clone: Its antigen specificity is not known. It has no much larger one-base neighbor in the sample; base qualities were not kept.

V drops 5 bases and J drops 15 bases, leaving 32 bases in between. The germline V gene supplies CDR1 WSHSY and CDR2 SAAADI. From the cysteine up to the phenylalanine, the CDR3 has a length of 17 residues. Of the read, only the CDR3 DNA is kept; its 51 bases are in frame from base 1. Study-level results and caveats: Compared with non-shared clonotypes, the clonotypes found in all four sorted-subset donors had higher generation probabilities. Even with the large sequencing depth, rarefaction of the sorted-subset datasets indicated that sequencing was incomplete. Pairwise subsampling led to the expectation that sequencing depth would affect the degree of clonotype sharing among donors. Sampling was restricted to blood, and TCR repertoires in tissue are likely to differ from TCR repertoires in blood. The genetic and exposure-history diversity represented was limited by the small number of donors. Across a few donors, roughly 5.4% of naive CD4, approximately 3.6% of naive CD8, under 2.5% of memory CD4, and 0.4% to 0.45% of memory CD8 clonotypes were shared. Larger estimated clonotype richness was generally found for naive subsets than for memory subsets.

For the CD8 naive samples, CD45RO-negative cells were positively selected for CCR7, yielding a CD45RA+CCR7+ population from which TemRA cells were excluded. Healthy HIV-negative adults with no recently reported acute infections or vaccinations were included as donors. Only Caucasian adults living in Nashville, Tennessee, USA were represented among the donors. After blood collection by leukapheresis, PBMCs were isolated using Ficoll-Histopaque density gradient centrifugation and then cryopreserved in the vapor phase of liquid nitrogen. Purity and quantity of every magnetically sorted T cell population were checked by analytical flow cytometry. Each sorted fraction had its genomic DNA isolated and then quantified by UV absorbance on a Nanodrop 2000c. Using the deep immunoSEQ assay, TCR CDR3 regions were amplified from genomic DNA by multiplex PCR. Extracted genomic DNA from each cell subset was spread evenly across all wells of several immunoSEQ 96-well plates, with each plate serving as a replicate. For sorted subsets, approximately 190 ng genomic DNA, equal to tens of thousands of T cell genomes, was loaded into each replicate PCR. Purified libraries were quantified with a Qubit 3.0 fluorometer, sized on a Bioanalyzer 2100, and re-quantified with the KAPA Library Quantification kit. Every immunoSEQ 96-well plate was sequenced on a separate single-read 150-cycle Illumina NextSeq 550 flow cell. Turning to the authors' computational methods: Because only junctional sequences without quality scores were contained in the immunoSEQ output, filtering matching that applied to full-length reads could not be performed. Sequences were annotated with PyIR, a Python wrapper for IgBLAST v1.9, using IMGT germline references to assign V/J genes and CDR3. Reads were removed for weak V/J assignments (E-value above 1e-6), missing CDR3, stop codons, out-of-frame junctions, or ambiguous translated residues. V3J clonotypes were defined as sequences sharing the same inferred V gene, J gene, and CDR3 amino acid sequence. To compute the percentage overlap between repertoires, the number of shared unique clonotypes was divided by the size of the smaller repertoire. Three approaches were used to assess repertoire richness: RTK rarefaction, the Chao1 estimator, and Recon v2.1 estimates of unobserved clonotypes. For all TCRbeta clonotypes obtained by the gDNA method from a handful of donors, generation probabilities were computed with OLGA. TCRdb provides this immuneACCESS table in a form limited to in-frame rearrangements. Some clones are lacking; in checked studies, under half of them reflect an unresolved V gene, and why the rest are absent is not known. V and J calls and clone size are as listed in that table; D and trimming were resolved from the DNA. This sample holds around 1.9 million clones; 85% to 95% were observed only once. The top ten constitute more than 1.5% of the sample.

This clonotype originated in a man between 18 and 35 years old in good health. Some clones in this sample may be carry-over from other donors' samples. Sequencing was carried out using naive CD8+ T cells from PBMCs. Interpreted using the paper, the cell subset or site label stands for: CD45RA+CCR7+. This chain is built from TRBV10-2 and TRBJ2-1; TRBD2 is a weak D gene call, 6 bases matching. The CDR3 has the sequence CASSRSGTRASHTYPFF. The nucleotides read TGCGCCAGCAGTAGATCCGGGACTCGAGCATCCCATACCTACCCGTTCTTC.